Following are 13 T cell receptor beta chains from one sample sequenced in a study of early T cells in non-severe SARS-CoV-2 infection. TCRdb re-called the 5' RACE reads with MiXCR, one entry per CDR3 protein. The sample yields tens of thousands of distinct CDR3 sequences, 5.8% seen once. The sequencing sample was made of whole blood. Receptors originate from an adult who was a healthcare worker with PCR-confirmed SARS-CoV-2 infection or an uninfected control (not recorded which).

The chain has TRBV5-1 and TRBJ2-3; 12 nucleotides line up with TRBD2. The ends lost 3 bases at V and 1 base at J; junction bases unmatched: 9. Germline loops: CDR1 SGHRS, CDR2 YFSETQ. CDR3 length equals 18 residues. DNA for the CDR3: TGCGCCAGCAGCTCTGGACTAGCGGGATCAATCCGCACAGATACGCAGTATTTT. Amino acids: CASSSGLAGSIRTDTQYF.

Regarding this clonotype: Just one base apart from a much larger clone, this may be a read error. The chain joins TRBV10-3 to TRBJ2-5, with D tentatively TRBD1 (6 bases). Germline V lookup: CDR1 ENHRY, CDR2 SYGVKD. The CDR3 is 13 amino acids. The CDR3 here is CAVSPPGEETQYF. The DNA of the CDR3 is TGTGCCGTCAGTCCCCCAGGGGAGGAGACCCAGTACTTC.

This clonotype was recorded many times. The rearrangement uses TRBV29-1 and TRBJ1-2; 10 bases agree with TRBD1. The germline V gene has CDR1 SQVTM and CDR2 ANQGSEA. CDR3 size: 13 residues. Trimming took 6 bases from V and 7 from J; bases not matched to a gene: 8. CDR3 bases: TGCAGCGTGACGACAGGGGGCTTGGGTGGCTACACCTTC. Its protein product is CSVTTGGLGGYTF.

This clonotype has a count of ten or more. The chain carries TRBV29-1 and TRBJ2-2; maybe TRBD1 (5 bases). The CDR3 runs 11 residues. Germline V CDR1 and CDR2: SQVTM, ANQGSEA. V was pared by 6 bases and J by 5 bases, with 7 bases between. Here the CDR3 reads CSVTATGELFF. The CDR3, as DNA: TGCAGCGTGACAGCTACCGGGGAGCTGTTTTTT.

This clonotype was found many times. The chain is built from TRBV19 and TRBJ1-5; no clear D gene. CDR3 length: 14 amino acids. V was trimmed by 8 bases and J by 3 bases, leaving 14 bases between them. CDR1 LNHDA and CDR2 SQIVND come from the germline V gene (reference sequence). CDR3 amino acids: CASATGAFNQPQHF. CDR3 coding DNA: TGTGCCAGTGCCACCGGAGCGTTCAATCAGCCCCAGCATTTT.

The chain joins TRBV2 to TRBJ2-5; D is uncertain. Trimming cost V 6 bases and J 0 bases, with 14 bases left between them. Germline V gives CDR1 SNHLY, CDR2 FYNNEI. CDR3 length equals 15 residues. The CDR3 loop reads CASSANGRNQETQYF. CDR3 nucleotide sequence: TGTGCCAGCAGCGCAAACGGACGGAACCAAGAGACCCAGTACTTC.

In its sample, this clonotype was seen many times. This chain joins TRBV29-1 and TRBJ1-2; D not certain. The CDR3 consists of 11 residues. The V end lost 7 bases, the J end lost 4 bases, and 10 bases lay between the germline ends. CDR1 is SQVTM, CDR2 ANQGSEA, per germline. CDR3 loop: CSAGLGYGYTF. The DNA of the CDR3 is TGCAGCGCGGGGTTGGGCTATGGCTACACCTTC. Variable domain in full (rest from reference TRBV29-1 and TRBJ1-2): SAVISQKPSRDICQRGTSLTIQCQVDSQVTMMFWYRQQPGQSLTLIATANQGSEATYESGFVIDKFPISRPNLTFSTLTVSNMSPEDSSIYLCSAGLGYGYTFGSGTRLTVV.

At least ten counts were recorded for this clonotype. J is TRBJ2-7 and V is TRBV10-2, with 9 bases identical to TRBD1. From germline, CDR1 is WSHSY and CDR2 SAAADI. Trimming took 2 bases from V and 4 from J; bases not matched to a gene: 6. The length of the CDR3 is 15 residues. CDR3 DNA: TGCGCCAGCAGTGAGCCTCGACAGGGGGGTTACGAGCAGTACTTC. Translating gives CASSEPRQGGYEQYF.

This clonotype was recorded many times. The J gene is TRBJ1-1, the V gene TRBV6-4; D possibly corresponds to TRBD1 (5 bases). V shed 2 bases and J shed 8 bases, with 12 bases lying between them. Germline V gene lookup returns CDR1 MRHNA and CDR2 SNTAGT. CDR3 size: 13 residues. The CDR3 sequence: CASSDRGKQEAFF. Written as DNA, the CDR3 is TGTGCCAGCAGTGACAGGGGTAAGCAGGAAGCTTTCTTT.

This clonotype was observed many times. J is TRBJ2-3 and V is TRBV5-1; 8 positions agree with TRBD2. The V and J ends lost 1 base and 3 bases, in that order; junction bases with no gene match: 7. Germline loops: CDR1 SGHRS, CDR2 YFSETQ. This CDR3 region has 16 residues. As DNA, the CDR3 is TGCGCCAGCAGCTTGTTGTCGGGGGGGCTGACAGATACGCAGTATTTT. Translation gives CASSLLSGGLTDTQYF.

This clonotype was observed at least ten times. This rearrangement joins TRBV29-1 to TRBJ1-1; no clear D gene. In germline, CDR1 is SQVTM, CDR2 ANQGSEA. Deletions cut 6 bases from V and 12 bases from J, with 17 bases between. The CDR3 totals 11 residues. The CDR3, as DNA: TGCAGCGTAGGTCGGGAGTTTAAGTCTTTCTTT. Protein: CSVGREFKSFF.

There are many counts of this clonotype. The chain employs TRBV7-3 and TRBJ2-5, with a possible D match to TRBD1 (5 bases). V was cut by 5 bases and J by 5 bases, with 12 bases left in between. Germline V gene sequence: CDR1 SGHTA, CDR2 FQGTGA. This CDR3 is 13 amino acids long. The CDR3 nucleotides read TGTGCCAGCAGCCCATCCCAGGGTGAGACCCAGTACTTC. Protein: CASSPSQGETQYF.

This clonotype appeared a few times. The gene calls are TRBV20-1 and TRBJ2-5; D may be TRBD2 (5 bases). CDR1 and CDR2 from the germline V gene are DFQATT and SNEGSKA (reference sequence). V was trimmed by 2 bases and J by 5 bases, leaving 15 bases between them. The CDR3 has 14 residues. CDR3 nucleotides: TGCAGTGCTAGATCAAGCGGCCAGGCGGAGACCCAGTACTTC. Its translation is CSARSSGQAETQYF.